This T cell receptor (beta chain) was identified during a study of T-cell reconstitution after alpha-beta-depleted transplantation in children. Study-level points and caveats: Reported findings indicate that, about two months after transplant, alpha-beta T cells came from several hundred expanded clones, which were derived from non-depleted graft cells. Some patients owed their high day-60 TCRbeta diversity to surviving recipient T cells and thymic progenitors. T-cell counts and diversity at one year post-transplant came mainly from newly produced T cells.

The germline V gene encodes CDR1 MNHEY and CDR2 SVGAGI. CDR3 size: 15 residues. The ends lost 2 bases at V and 1 base at J; junction bases unmatched: 5. Worth noting for this clonotype: The antigen is unknown.

Unique molecular identifiers were used in preparing the TCRbeta library. TCRdb used MiXCR to reprocess the PCR reads, holding one entry per CDR3 protein. Found here are about 440,000 distinct CDR3 sequences, approximately 42% of them singletons; the top ten hold under 35%. The receptor was derived from a girl aged 2-10 years with aplastic anemia, due to receive a stem cell transplant. This chain joins TRBV6-5 and TRBJ2-7; 7 bases are a match to TRBD1. The starting material was PBMCs, obtained before TCRalphabeta/CD19-depleted stem cell transplant. CDR3 residues: CASSYQGDPSYEQYF. DNA for the CDR3: TGTGCCAGCAGTTACCAGGGGGACCCTTCCTACGAGCAGTACTTC.